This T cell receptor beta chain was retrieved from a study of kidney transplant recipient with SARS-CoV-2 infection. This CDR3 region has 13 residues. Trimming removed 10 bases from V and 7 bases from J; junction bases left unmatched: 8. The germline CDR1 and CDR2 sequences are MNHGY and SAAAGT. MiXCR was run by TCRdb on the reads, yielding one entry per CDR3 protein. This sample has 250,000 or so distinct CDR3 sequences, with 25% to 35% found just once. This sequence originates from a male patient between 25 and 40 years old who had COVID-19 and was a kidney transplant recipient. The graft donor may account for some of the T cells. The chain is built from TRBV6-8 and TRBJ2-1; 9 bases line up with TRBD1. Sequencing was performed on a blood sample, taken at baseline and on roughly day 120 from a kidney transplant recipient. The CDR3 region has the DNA TGTGCCACCCGACAGGGGGGCCGAAATGAGCAGTTCTTC. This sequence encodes CATRQGGRNEQFF.